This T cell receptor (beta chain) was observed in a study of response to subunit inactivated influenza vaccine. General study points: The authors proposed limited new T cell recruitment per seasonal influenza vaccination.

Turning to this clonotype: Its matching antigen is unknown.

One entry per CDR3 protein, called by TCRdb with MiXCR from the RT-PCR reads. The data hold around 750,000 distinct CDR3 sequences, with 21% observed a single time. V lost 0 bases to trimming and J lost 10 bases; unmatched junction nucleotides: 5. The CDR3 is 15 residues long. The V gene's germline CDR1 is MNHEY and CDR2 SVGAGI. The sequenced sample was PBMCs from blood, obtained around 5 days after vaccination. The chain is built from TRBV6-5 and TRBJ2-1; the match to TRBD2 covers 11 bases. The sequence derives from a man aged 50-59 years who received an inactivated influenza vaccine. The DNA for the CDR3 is TGTGCCAGCAGTTACTCTAGCGGGAGGGCCGGGGAGCAGTTCTTC. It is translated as CASSYSSGRAGEQFF.